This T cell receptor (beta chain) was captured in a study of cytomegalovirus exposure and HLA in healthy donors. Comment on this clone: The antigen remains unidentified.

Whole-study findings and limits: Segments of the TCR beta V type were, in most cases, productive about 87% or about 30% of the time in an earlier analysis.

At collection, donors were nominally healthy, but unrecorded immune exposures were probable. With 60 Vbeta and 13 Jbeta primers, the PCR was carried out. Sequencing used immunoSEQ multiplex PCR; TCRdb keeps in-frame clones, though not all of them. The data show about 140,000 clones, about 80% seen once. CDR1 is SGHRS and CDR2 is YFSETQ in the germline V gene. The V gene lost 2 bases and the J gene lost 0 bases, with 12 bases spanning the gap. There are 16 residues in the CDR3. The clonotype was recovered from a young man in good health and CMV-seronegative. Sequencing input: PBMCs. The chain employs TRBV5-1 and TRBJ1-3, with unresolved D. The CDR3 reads CASSFVSASSGNTIYF. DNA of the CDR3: TGCGCCAGCAGCTTCGTATCAGCTAGCTCTGGAAACACCATATATTTT.